These 27 T cell receptor beta chains share one sample of origin, sequenced in a study of CD8+ T cells in alopecia areata. The treatment here: oral pan-JAK inhibitor, 5-10 mg twice daily. RNA was isolated and reverse transcribed to cDNA, the sequencing template. Measured with immunoSEQ multiplex PCR; TCRdb has only the in-frame clones, and not every one. Here the sample spans fewer than 250,000 clones, around 65% being singletons. The sequenced sample was CD4+ T cells sorted from blood, obtained at week 4, from a patient treated with tofacitinib. These receptors came from a human donor with alopecia areata.

The CDR3 DNA reads as TGTGCCACCGGAAAGGAGTCCGTCTCACCCCTCCACTTT. This encodes CATGKESVSPLHF. The chain combines TRBV27 with TRBJ1-6; D gene ambiguous. The CDR3 length is 13 residues. Germline V CDR1 and CDR2: MNHEY, SMNVEV (reference sequence). Trimming took 10 bases from V and 10 from J, leaving 17 bases between them.

The chain has TRBV7-9 and TRBJ1-2; the match to TRBD1 covers 9 bases. This CDR3 contains 13 residues. V gave up 6 bases and J gave up 8 bases; unmatched junction bases: 7. CDR1 is SEHNR and CDR2 is FQNEAQ in the germline V gene (reference sequence). The CDR3 spells CASRPGQGRGYTF. CDR3 coding DNA: TGTGCCAGCAGGCCGGGACAGGGCAGAGGCTACACCTTC.

With respect to this clone: This sample includes further DNA sequences coding for the same CDR3. The chain links TRBV5-4 to TRBJ2-3; D may match TRBD1 or TRBD2 (5 bases each). The CDR3 is 13 residues long. Germline CDR1 SGHNT, CDR2 YYREEE (reference sequence). Trimming removed 2 bases at V and 2 bases at J, with 6 bases between. The CDR3 bases are TGTGCCAGCAGCTTAGGGACCACAGATACGCAGTATTTT. Protein sequence: CASSLGTTDTQYF.

The rearrangement uses TRBV20-1 and TRBJ1-1, with 7 bases lining up with TRBD1. Losses at the gene ends were 5 bases for V and 8 bases for J; bases not matched to a gene: 2. The CDR3 contains 10 residues. Germline V gene lookup returns CDR1 DFQATT and CDR2 SNEGSKA (reference sequence). The DNA for the CDR3 is TGCAGTGCTCTGGACAGGGAAGCTTTCTTT. It translates to CSALDREAFF.

This clone was seen only a few times. CDR3 in DNA: TGTGCCAGCAGTCGAGCTGAAGGACAGGCCGACTATGGCTACACCTTC. Protein: CASSRAEGQADYGYTF. The chain links TRBV28 to TRBJ1-2, with 7 positions matching TRBD1. V lost 5 bases to trimming and J lost 3 bases; unmatched junction nucleotides: 12. This CDR3 has 16 amino acids. Per the germline V gene, CDR1 is MDHEN and CDR2 is SYDVKM.

The chain carries TRBV5-1 and TRBJ1-2; 8 bases line up with TRBD1. Germline-derived CDR1 and CDR2 are SGHRS and YFSETQ. Trimming cost V 7 bases and J 3 bases; bases outside gene matches: 8. The CDR3 extends over 14 amino acids. This CDR3 reads CASQPLDRDYGYTF. The CDR3 DNA follows: TGCGCCAGCCAACCCTTGGACAGGGACTATGGCTACACCTTC.

The chain recombines TRBV25-1 with TRBJ1-2; no clear D gene. This CDR3 region has 13 residues. The germline CDR1 and CDR2 sequences are MGHDK and SYGVNS. V lost 3 bases and J 3 bases, leaving 8 bases between the germline ends. In nucleotides, the CDR3 is TGTGCCAGCAGTGACAACACTGACTATGGCTACACCTTC. Translating it yields CASSDNTDYGYTF.

This clone was detected only a few times. The chain employs TRBV5-1 and TRBJ2-5; 10 bases are a match to TRBD2. The J segment lost 2 bases and the V segment lost 6 bases, leaving 10 bases of the junction unmatched. This CDR3 has 16 residues. Germline CDR1 reads SGHRS; CDR2 reads YFSETQ. This CDR3 reads CASKLAGGLPQETQYF. The CDR3 DNA is TGCGCCAGCAAGTTAGCGGGGGGCCTCCCTCAAGAGACCCAGTACTTC.

The V call is TRBV15, the J call TRBJ2-1; D gene unclear. This CDR3 contains 14 residues. CDR1 and CDR2 from the germline V gene are LNHNV and YYDKDF (reference sequence). Trimming took 0 bases from V and 8 from J, leaving 11 bases between them. The DNA for the CDR3 is TGTGCCACCAGCAGAGATCAAGGGTACCATGAGCAGTTCTTC. Its protein is CATSRDQGYHEQFF.

The chain joins TRBV30 to TRBJ2-1, with a possible D match to TRBD2 (5 bases). Germline loops: CDR1 GTSNPN, CDR2 SVGIG (reference sequence). The germline V and J ends were trimmed by 2 bases and 5 bases, with 22 bases remaining between them. The CDR3 consists of 17 residues. This CDR3 is CAWSSRPSGNKNNEQFF. For the CDR3, the DNA is TGTGCCTGGAGTTCCCGCCCCAGCGGCAACAAAAACAATGAGCAGTTCTTC.

This clone was seen once. This chain connects TRBV5-6 to TRBJ1-6, with D unresolved. V lost 4 bases to trimming and J lost 1 base, with 9 bases between them. Germline V gene lookup returns CDR1 SGHDT and CDR2 YYEEEE. CDR3 length equals 15 residues. The CDR3 DNA sequence: TGTGCCAGCAGCGGAGAAGGGTCCTATAATTCACCCCTCCACTTT. The encoded protein is CASSGEGSYNSPLHF.

This chain joins TRBV2 and TRBJ2-3; D call uncertain. Trimming removed 11 bases at V and 0 bases at J, with 12 bases between. The germline CDR1 and CDR2 sequences are SNHLY and FYNNEI. This CDR3 has 13 amino acids. The DNA of the CDR3 is TGTGCCTGCCAGATCATGAGCACAGATACGCAGTATTTT. Encoded protein: CACQIMSTDTQYF.

The gene calls are TRBV30 and TRBJ1-2, with 9 bases lining up with TRBD1. The CDR3 runs to 13 residues. Germline values: CDR1 GTSNPN, CDR2 SVGIG (reference sequence). The V segment lost 5 bases and the J segment 4 bases; nucleotides outside the gene matches: 5. CDR3 in DNA: TGTGCCTGGTGCGACAGGGGGTGCTATGGCTACACCTTC. This sequence encodes CAWCDRGCYGYTF.

Points on this clone: The same CDR3 arises from other DNA sequences in this sample as well. This chain uses TRBV7-2 with TRBJ2-7; 9 nucleotides agree with TRBD1. From germline, CDR1 is SGHTA and CDR2 FQGNSA. The V and J ends lost 4 bases and 0 bases, in that order; junction bases with no gene match: 1. The CDR3 has 14 residues. Written as DNA, the CDR3 is TGTGCCAGCAGCTCGACAGGGGGCTCCTACGAGCAGTACTTC. This gives the protein CASSSTGGSYEQYF.

The chain combines TRBV7-2 with TRBJ2-3; D is uncertain. Germline V CDR1 and CDR2: SGHTA, FQGNSA. With 1 base removed from V and 2 bases from J, the gap between germline ends came to 10 bases. CDR3 length: 15 amino acids. In nucleotides, the CDR3 is TGTGCCAGCAGCTTAGGGCAGTTACCCACAGATACGCAGTATTTT. Residues: CASSLGQLPTDTQYF.

This rearrangement joins TRBV6-5 to TRBJ1-6; D is unresolved. Looked up from germline, CDR1 is MNHEY and CDR2 is SVGAGI. The CDR3 has 13 amino acids. V lost 2 bases and J 7 bases, leaving 6 bases between the germline ends. CDR3 nucleotides: TGTGCCAGCAGTTACGGGGTAAATTCACCCCTCCACTTT. Amino acids: CASSYGVNSPLHF.

V is TRBV5-6 and J is TRBJ1-2; tentatively, D is TRBD1 (5 bases). Germline V gene data show CDR1 as SGHDT and CDR2 as YYEEEE. V was clipped by 4 bases and J by 4 bases, with 17 bases between them. This CDR3 has 15 amino acids. The CDR3: CASSRDSAVSYGYTF. The CDR3 DNA follows: TGTGCCAGCAGCCGCGACAGTGCAGTCTCCTATGGCTACACCTTC.

In its sample, this clone was seen a few times. The chain couples TRBV7-2 to TRBJ1-1; D not resolved. Deletions cut 2 bases from V and 6 bases from J, with 7 bases between. The CDR3 spans 12 residues. The germline V gene encodes CDR1 SGHTA and CDR2 FQGNSA. CDR3 amino acids: CASSLKFSEAFF. The CDR3 bases are TGTGCCAGCAGCTTAAAATTCTCTGAAGCTTTCTTT.

This clone has only one observation. At one boundary the junction diverges from the germline segment, which might be a read error. The chain carries TRBV18 and TRBJ2-1; tentatively, D is TRBD1 (6 bases). The CDR3 sequence is 15 residues long. Per germline, CDR1 KGHSH and CDR2 LQKENI. The CDR3 DNA sequence: TGTGCCAGCTCACCGCAGGGGATGTCCTCCAATGAGCAGTTCTTC. Its protein is CASSPQGMSSNEQFF.

The genes are TRBV29-1 and TRBJ2-3; tentative D call: TRBD2 (6 bases). The V gene lost 6 bases and the J gene lost 0 bases, with 13 bases spanning the gap. The CDR3 is 14 residues long. In germline, CDR1 is SQVTM, CDR2 ANQGSEA. CDR3 in amino acids: CSVTHSGSTDTQYF. CDR3 bases: TGCAGCGTGACTCATAGCGGTAGCACAGATACGCAGTATTTT.

The chain couples TRBV27 to TRBJ2-7; unclear D gene. The CDR3 is made up of 18 amino acids. V lost 4 bases and J 3 bases, leaving 25 bases between the germline ends. Per germline, CDR1 MNHEY and CDR2 SMNVEV (reference sequence). The CDR3 protein is CASSSPSRVSPYYYEQYF. The CDR3 region has the DNA TGTGCCAGCAGTTCCCCTTCCCGGGTCAGCCCCTATTACTACGAGCAGTACTTC.

This chain uses TRBV29-1 with TRBJ2-7; TRBD1 aligns across 11 bases. J gave up 6 bases and V 6 bases, and 7 bases lay outside the gene matches. Germline V lookup: CDR1 SQVTM, CDR2 ANQGSEA. This CDR3 comprises 13 residues. The CDR3 DNA reads TGCAGCGTGACCGGGACAGGGGGTGTCGAGCAGTACTTC. Translated: CSVTGTGGVEQYF.

The chain joins TRBV7-2 to TRBJ2-7; D is perhaps TRBD1 (5 bases). V lost 4 bases and J lost 6, with 13 bases in between. This CDR3 spans 13 amino acids. Looked up from germline, CDR1 is SGHTA and CDR2 is FQGNSA. CDR3 amino acids: CASSSQMGREQYF. The CDR3 DNA is TGTGCCAGCAGCTCCCAAATGGGGCGCGAGCAGTACTTC.

V and J are TRBV7-2 and TRBJ1-1, with D hard to call. Germline V gene data show CDR1 as SGHTA and CDR2 as FQGNSA. The V end lost 5 bases, the J end lost 0 bases, and 13 bases lay between the germline ends. The CDR3 covers 15 residues. CDR3 residues: CASSRNRLMNTEAFF. The DNA of the CDR3 is TGTGCCAGCAGCCGAAACAGACTGATGAACACTGAAGCTTTCTTT.

This clone was seen only once. This chain joins TRBV30 and TRBJ1-2; 8 bases line up with TRBD1. The CDR3 extends over 14 amino acids. Trimming took 3 bases from V and 4 from J; bases not matched to a gene: 7. Germline lookup yields CDR1 GTSNPN and CDR2 SVGIG (reference sequence). DNA of the CDR3: TGTGCCTGGAGGGGGGACAGGATCCGCTATGGCTACACCTTC. It translates to CAWRGDRIRYGYTF.

The chain recombines TRBV6-6 with TRBJ1-2, with 7 bases that match TRBD1. This CDR3 has 14 residues. CDR1 is MNHNY, CDR2 SVGAGI, per germline (reference sequence). J lost 8 bases, V lost 7 bases, and 13 bases had no gene match. The CDR3: CASTQGGQGSGYTF. In DNA, the CDR3 is TGTGCCAGCACCCAGGGGGGCCAGGGTAGCGGCTACACCTTC.

J is TRBJ1-4 and V is TRBV5-1; D call uncertain. Germline V lookup: CDR1 SGHRS, CDR2 YFSETQ. Trimming shortened V by 0 bases and J by 0 bases, and 6 bases separated the two germline ends. The CDR3 loop spans 15 amino acids. CDR3 sequence (DNA): TGCGCCAGCAGCTTGGAGCGGTCAACTAATGAAAAACTGTTTTTT. It yields the protein CASSLERSTNEKLFF.